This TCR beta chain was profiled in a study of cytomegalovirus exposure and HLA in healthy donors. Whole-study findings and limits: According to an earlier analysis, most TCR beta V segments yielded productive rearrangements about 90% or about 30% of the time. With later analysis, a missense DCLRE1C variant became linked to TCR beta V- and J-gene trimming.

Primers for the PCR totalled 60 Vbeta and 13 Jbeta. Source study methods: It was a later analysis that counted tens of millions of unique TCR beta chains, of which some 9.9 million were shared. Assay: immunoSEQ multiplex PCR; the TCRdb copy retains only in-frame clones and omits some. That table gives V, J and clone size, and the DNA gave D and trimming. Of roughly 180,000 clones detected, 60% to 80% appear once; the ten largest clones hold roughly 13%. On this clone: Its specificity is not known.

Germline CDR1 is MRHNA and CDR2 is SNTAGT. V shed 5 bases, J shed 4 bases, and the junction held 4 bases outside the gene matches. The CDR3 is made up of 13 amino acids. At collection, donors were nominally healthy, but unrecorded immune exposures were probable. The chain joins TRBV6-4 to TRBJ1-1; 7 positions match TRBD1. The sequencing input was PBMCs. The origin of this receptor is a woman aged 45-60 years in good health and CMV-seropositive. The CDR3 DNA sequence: TGTGCCAGCAGTCTAACAGGGGCCACTGAAGCTTTCTTT. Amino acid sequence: CASSLTGATEAFF.